This entry lists 14 T cell receptor beta chains sequenced from one sample in a study of radiotherapy plus CTLA-4 blockade in lung cancer. Generated by immunoSEQ multiplex PCR, the TCRdb table keeps only in-frame clones and is missing some. Among more than 95,000 clones listed, under 85% were seen once. Sequencing was performed on peripheral blood, taken from a patient treated with radiotherapy plus ipilimumab. All receptors come from a human donor with non-small cell lung cancer who had a partial response to radiotherapy plus ipilimumab. Some clones in this sample may be carry-over from other donors' samples.

The rearrangement uses TRBV10-1 and TRBJ2-1, with D tentatively TRBD1 (5 bases). Germline-derived CDR1 and CDR2 are WNHNN and SYGVQD (reference sequence). The CDR3 covers 13 residues. Trimming shortened V by 5 bases and J by 5 bases, and 10 bases separated the two germline ends. Here the CDR3 reads CASSKGLNNEQFF. CDR3 sequence (DNA): TGCGCCAGCAGTAAGGGGCTCAACAATGAGCAGTTCTTC.

The chain recombines TRBV7-3 with TRBJ2-1; 9 bases are a match to TRBD1. CDR1 SGHTA and CDR2 FQGTGA come from the germline V gene. The V and J ends lost 5 bases and 4 bases, in that order; junction bases with no gene match: 3. The CDR3 is made up of 14 amino acids. CDR3 coding DNA: TGTGCCAGCAGCCAGGACAGGGGATACAATGAGCAGTTCTTC. Its translation: CASSQDRGYNEQFF.

V is TRBV11-2 and J is TRBJ1-6; TRBD1 might be the D (5 bases). Germline CDR1 is SGHAT and CDR2 is FQNNGV. The CDR3 sequence is 15 residues long. V lost 1 base, J lost 7 bases, and 11 bases lay in between. The CDR3 DNA sequence: TGTGCCAGCAGCTTAGTCGACAGACCAAATTCACCCCTCCACTTT. It yields the protein CASSLVDRPNSPLHF.

The chain links TRBV27 to TRBJ2-5, with 14 bases identical to TRBD2. The CDR3 sequence is 16 residues long. Germline-derived CDR1 and CDR2 are MNHEY and SMNVEV (reference sequence). The trim removed 7 bases at V and 5 bases at J, leaving 9 bases unmatched. CDR3 DNA sequence: TGTGCCAGCAAAAGGACTAGCGGGGGGCCCGGGGAGACCCAGTACTTC. This translates into CASKRTSGGPGETQYF.

The chain joins TRBV9 to TRBJ2-5, with D perhaps TRBD1 (5 bases). From germline, CDR1 is SGDLS and CDR2 YYNGEE. V dropped 2 bases and J dropped 2 bases, with 10 bases sitting between them. This CDR3 has 14 amino acids. CDR3 in amino acids: CASSVGLTQETQYF. The DNA of the CDR3 is TGTGCCAGCAGCGTGGGGCTGACGCAAGAGACCCAGTACTTC.

V gene TRBV5-8 combines with J gene TRBJ2-1; 10 nucleotides agree with TRBD2. The CDR3 sequence is 18 residues long. Germline CDR1 is SGHTS and CDR2 is YDEGEE. The junction had 14 bases not matched to a gene; V was cut back by 1 base and J by 7 bases. Written as DNA, the CDR3 is TGTGCCAGCAGCTTGTGGCTAGCGGGGGAAGGATCGAGGAATGAGCAGTTCTTC. It encodes CASSLWLAGEGSRNEQFF.

The CDR3 loop is CASSFRTTNNEQFF. The CDR3 DNA reads TGCGCCAGCAGCTTTCGGACTACTAACAATGAGCAGTTCTTC. V and J are TRBV5-1 and TRBJ2-1; maybe TRBD2 (6 bases). The CDR3 has 14 residues. V shed 2 bases and J shed 5 bases, with 11 bases lying between them. Germline CDR1 and CDR2: SGHRS and YFSETQ.

The chain links TRBV4-2 to TRBJ1-2; D ambiguous. V lost 0 bases and J 5 bases, leaving 13 bases between the germline ends. The CDR3 runs to 15 residues. From germline, CDR1 is LGHNA and CDR2 YNFKEQ. The CDR3 reads CASSQDLLSGYGYTF. CDR3 DNA: TGTGCCAGCAGCCAAGATCTTCTTTCGGGGTATGGCTACACCTTC.

The gene calls are TRBV27 and TRBJ2-1, with a tentative D call TRBD2 (6 bases). Germline V gives CDR1 MNHEY, CDR2 SMNVEV (reference sequence). The CDR3 spans 15 residues. Trimming removed 3 bases from V and 2 bases from J, with 11 bases in between. CDR3 coding DNA: TGTGCCAGCAGTTTCGGGACTCTTACCTACAATGAGCAGTTCTTC. Translating gives CASSFGTLTYNEQFF.

This clone was counted between two and nine times. The chain is built from TRBV6-1 and TRBJ2-1; the match to TRBD2 covers 11 bases. Trimming at V came to 7 bases and at J to 8 bases, leaving 10 bases not matched to a gene. This CDR3 contains 15 residues. Looked up from germline, CDR1 is MNHNS and CDR2 is SASEGT. The CDR3 sequence is CASNRVAGGPDEQFF. The CDR3 DNA sequence: TGTGCCAGCAACAGGGTAGCGGGAGGGCCCGATGAGCAGTTCTTC.

This clone has a handful of counts. The chain joins TRBV2 to TRBJ1-3; D is unclear. With 2 bases removed from V and 4 bases from J, the gap between germline ends came to 9 bases. Per the germline V gene, CDR1 is SNHLY and CDR2 is FYNNEI. This CDR3 is 14 amino acids long. The CDR3 DNA sequence: TGTGCCAGCAGTGAATTCTCGGGAGGAAACACCATATATTTT. Translation: CASSEFSGGNTIYF. Looking up the rest from reference TRBV2 and TRBJ1-3 gives the full variable domain: EPEVTQTPSHQVTQMGQEVILRCVPISNHLYFYWYRQILGQKVEFLVSFYNNEISEKSEIFDDQFSVERPDGSNFTLKIRSTKLEDSAMYFCASSEFSGGNTIYFGEGSWLTVV.

This clone came up once. The chain joins TRBV28 to TRBJ1-5, with D perhaps matching TRBD1 (6 bases). This CDR3 is 13 amino acids long. V gave up 7 bases and J gave up 3 bases, with 10 bases separating them. Per the germline V gene, CDR1 is MDHEN and CDR2 is SYDVKM. CDR3 amino acids: CASTRQVNQPQHF. Written as DNA, the CDR3 is TGTGCCAGCACTCGACAGGTCAATCAGCCCCAGCATTTT.

This rearrangement joins TRBV28 to TRBJ1-5; perhaps TRBD1 as D (6 bases). The CDR3 totals 15 residues. Trimming took off 4 bases at V and 5 bases at J, with 15 bases between the two ends. Per the germline V gene, CDR1 is MDHEN and CDR2 is SYDVKM. This chain's CDR3 is CASSSITGIDQPQHF. Here the CDR3 DNA reads TGTGCCAGCAGTTCAATAACAGGGATCGATCAGCCCCAGCATTTT.

The chain combines TRBV7-2 with TRBJ2-5, with 7 bases aligning to TRBD2. Germline-derived CDR1 and CDR2 are SGHTA and FQGNSA. This CDR3 region has 15 residues. Trimming removed 1 base from V and 7 bases from J; junction bases left unmatched: 9. The CDR3 sequence: CASSLEGRGEGTQYF. The CDR3 DNA is TGTGCCAGCAGCTTAGAAGGCAGAGGGGAGGGGACCCAGTACTTC.